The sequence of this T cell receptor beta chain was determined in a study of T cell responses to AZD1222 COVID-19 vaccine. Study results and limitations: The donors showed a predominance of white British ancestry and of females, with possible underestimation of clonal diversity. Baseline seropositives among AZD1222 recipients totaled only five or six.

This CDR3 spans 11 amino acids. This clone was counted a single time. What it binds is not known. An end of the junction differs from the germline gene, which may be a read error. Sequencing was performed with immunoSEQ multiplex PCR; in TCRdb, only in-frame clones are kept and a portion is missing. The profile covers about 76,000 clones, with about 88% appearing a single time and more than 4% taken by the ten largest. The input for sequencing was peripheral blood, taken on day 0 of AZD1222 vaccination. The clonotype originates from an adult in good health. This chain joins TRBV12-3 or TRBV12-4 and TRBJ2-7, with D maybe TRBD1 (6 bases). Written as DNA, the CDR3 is TGTGCCAGCTCGACAGGTGATATACCGAACTTC. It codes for CASSTGDIPNF.